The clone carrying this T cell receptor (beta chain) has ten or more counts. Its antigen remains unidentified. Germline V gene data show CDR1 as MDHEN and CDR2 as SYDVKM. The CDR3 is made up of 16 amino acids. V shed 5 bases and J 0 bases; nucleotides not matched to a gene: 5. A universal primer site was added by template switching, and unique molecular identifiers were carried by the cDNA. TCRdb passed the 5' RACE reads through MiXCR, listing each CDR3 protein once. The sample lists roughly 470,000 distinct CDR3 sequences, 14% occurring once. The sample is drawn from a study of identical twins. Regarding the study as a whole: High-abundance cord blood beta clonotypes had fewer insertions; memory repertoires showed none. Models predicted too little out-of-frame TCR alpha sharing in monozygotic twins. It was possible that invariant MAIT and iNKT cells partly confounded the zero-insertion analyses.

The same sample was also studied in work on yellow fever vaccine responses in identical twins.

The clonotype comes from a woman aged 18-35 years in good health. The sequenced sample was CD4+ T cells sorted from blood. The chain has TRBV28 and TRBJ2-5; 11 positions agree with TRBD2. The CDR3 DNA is TGTGCCAGCAGTCCCCGACTAGCGGGGTACCAAGAGACCCAGTACTTC. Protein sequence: CASSPRLAGYQETQYF.